The 5 T cell receptor beta chains below all came from one sample that was sequenced in a study of cytomegalovirus exposure and HLA in healthy donors. Use of 60 Vbeta and 13 Jbeta primers characterized the PCR. Only in-frame clones appear in the TCRdb table, and some are missing; sequencing was by immunoSEQ multiplex PCR. This sample has 150,000 to 200,000 clones; approximately 80% occur once, and the top ten carry about 1%. Sequencing input: PBMCs. The source is a middle-aged woman in good health and CMV-seronegative.

The gene calls are TRBV5-1 and TRBJ2-3; 14 nucleotides align to TRBD2. Germline CDR1 reads SGHRS; CDR2 reads YFSETQ. V was pared by 7 bases and J by 3 bases, with 10 bases of the junction left unmatched. This CDR3 spans 17 amino acids. CDR3 nucleotides: TGCGCCAGCTTTAGTGGGACTAGCGGGGGAATAACAGATACGCAGTATTTT. It yields the protein CASFSGTSGGITDTQYF.

V gene TRBV6-5 combines with J gene TRBJ2-5, with D perhaps TRBD2 (5 bases). TRBJ2-7 matches the DNA end more closely, so the J call is doubtful. This CDR3 spans 13 amino acids. Per germline, CDR1 MNHEY and CDR2 SVGAGI. The CDR3 DNA is TGTGCCAGCGCCGGGGAGAACTCCTACGAGCAGTACTTC. Its protein is CASAGENSYEQYF.

The table lists this clone with a count of one. The V gene is TRBV7-9, the J gene TRBJ1-1; TRBD1 is a possible D gene (5 bases). Germline assignment: CDR1 SEHNR and CDR2 FQNEAQ (reference sequence). This CDR3 comprises 14 residues. Trimming stripped 0 bases from V and 5 bases from J, with 10 bases between. CDR3 coding DNA: TGTGCCAGCAGCTTAGCTGGGGCGAGGACTGAAGCTTTCTTT. It yields the protein CASSLAGARTEAFF.

This clone has a single count. This rearrangement joins TRBV27 to TRBJ1-5; TRBD1 agrees at 8 bases. Germline V gives CDR1 MNHEY, CDR2 SMNVEV (reference sequence). V dropped 6 bases and J dropped 7; count of bases not matched to a gene: 11. CDR3 length: 15 amino acids. CDR3: CASSSVQGAWQPQHF. CDR3 coding DNA: TGTGCCAGCAGCTCCGTGCAGGGGGCTTGGCAGCCCCAGCATTTT.

The J gene is TRBJ1-1, the V gene TRBV7-3; D is unclear. The germline gives CDR1 SGHTA, CDR2 FQGTGA. V lost 3 bases, J lost 8 bases, and 13 bases lay in between. The CDR3 runs 13 residues. In DNA form, the CDR3 reads TGTGCCAGCAGCTTCGCTCAGGATGCGGAAGCTTTCTTT. Translating it yields CASSFAQDAEAFF.